A single sample is the source of the 13 T cell receptor beta chains below, sequenced in a study of blood T cells in healthy people across ages. Using a J-beta primer mix together with a sample-barcoded 5' primer, a second PCR was run for roughly 6 to 12 cycles. TCRdb fed the 5' RACE reads into MiXCR, producing one record per CDR3 protein. The sample lists around 1,800,000 distinct CDR3 sequences, roughly two fifths occurring once. Sample: blood. Receptors were obtained from a human donor in good health.

Worth noting for this clonotype: A much bigger clone sits one base away, suggesting this may be a read error. This chain joins TRBV5-6 and TRBJ1-2; D is unclear. This CDR3 region has 16 residues. The V gene's germline CDR1 is SGHDT and CDR2 YYEEEE. V lost 0 bases and J lost 4, with 16 bases in between. The CDR3 DNA sequence: TGTGCCAGCAGCTTGGCCCAGAGGGCGCGGGGCTATGGCTACACCTTC. Translation gives CASSLAQRARGYGYTF.

The V call is TRBV3-1, the J call TRBJ2-4, with a possible D match to TRBD1 (6 bases). Germline CDR1 is LGHDT and CDR2 is YNNKEL (reference sequence). The CDR3 spans 18 residues. V was pared by 6 bases and J by 3 bases, with 24 bases between. CDR3 DNA sequence: TGTGCCAGCAGACCAAGTGACTCCCTCAGGGGTGGCAAAAACATTCAGTACTTC. Its protein is CASRPSDSLRGGKNIQYF. The full variable domain, in which reference TRBV3-1 and TRBJ2-4 provide the parts outside the CDR3, is DTAVSQTPKYLVTQMGNDKSIKCEQNLGHDTMYWYKQDSKKFLKIMFSYNNKELIINETVPNRFSPKSPDKAHLNLHINSLELGDSAVYFCASRPSDSLRGGKNIQYFGAGTRLSVL.

V is TRBV5-5 and J is TRBJ2-1; D may match TRBD1 or TRBD2 (6 bases each). Germline CDR1 is SGHKS and CDR2 is YYEKEE (reference sequence). This CDR3 comprises 15 residues. The ends were cut back, 4 bases at V and 8 bases at J, with 19 bases in the middle. Here the CDR3 reads CASSHGGFNPYEQFF. Here the CDR3 DNA reads TGTGCCAGCAGCCACGGGGGCTTCAACCCCTATGAGCAGTTCTTC. Full variable domain (remainder filled in from reference TRBV5-5 and TRBJ2-1): DAGVTQSPTHLIKTRGQQVTLRCSPISGHKSVSWYQQVLGQGPQFIFQYYEKEERGRGNFPDRFSARQFPNYSSELNVNALLLGDSALYLCASSHGGFNPYEQFFGPGTRLTVL.

As to this clonotype: A much more abundant neighbour one base away suggests this may be a read error. The rearrangement joins TRBV7-2 to TRBJ2-7; 8 positions agree with TRBD2. The DNA end lines up better with TRBJ2-5; the J call may be wrong. CDR3 size: 15 residues. Germline lookup yields CDR1 SGHTA and CDR2 FQGNSA. CDR3 DNA: TGTGCCAGCAGCTCTCGAGCGGGGGCAAGAGAGACCCAGTACTTC. Its translation: CASSSRAGARETQYF.

This clonotype was seen a handful of times. The chain employs TRBV29-1 and TRBJ2-6; D is undetermined. Trimming cost V 1 base and J 0 bases, with 4 bases left between them. The CDR3 is 14 residues long. Germline V CDR1 and CDR2: SQVTM, ANQGSEA. CDR3 loop: CSVEGYSGANVLTF. CDR3 DNA sequence: TGCAGCGTTGAAGGGTACTCTGGGGCCAACGTCCTGACTTTC.

This clonotype occurred many times. The chain uses TRBV5-6 and TRBJ2-5, with D possibly TRBD2 on 5 matching bases. CDR3 length equals 19 residues. V lost 1 base and J 2 bases, leaving 24 bases between the germline ends. The germline V gene encodes CDR1 SGHDT and CDR2 YYEEEE. CDR3 protein: CASSLSGLKGWQLQETQYF. The CDR3, as DNA: TGTGCCAGCAGCTTGTCGGGGTTGAAAGGCTGGCAGCTTCAAGAGACCCAGTACTTC.

Concerning this clonotype: Just one base apart from a much larger clone, this may be a read error. The V and J genes are TRBV3-1 and TRBJ2-1; a possible D gene is TRBD1 (6 bases). The CDR3 contains 12 residues. Germline CDR1 and CDR2: LGHDT and YNNKEL (reference sequence). DNA for the CDR3: TGTGCCATCGGACAGAACTACAATGGGCAGTTCTTC. It is translated as CAIGQNYNGQFF.

A few counts support this clonotype. V and J are TRBV20-1 and TRBJ1-5, with D possibly matching TRBD1 (5 bases). Looked up from germline, CDR1 is DFQATT and CDR2 is SNEGSKA (reference sequence). The CDR3 is 13 amino acids. V lost 4 bases, J lost 6 bases, and 13 bases lay in between. Here the CDR3 reads CSAMGVRGQPQHF. The CDR3 coding sequence is TGCAGTGCTATGGGGGTACGGGGTCAGCCCCAGCATTTT.

The chain recombines TRBV7-2 with TRBJ2-3; D is unresolved. The germline V gene has CDR1 SGHTA and CDR2 FQGNSA. Trimming pared 5 bases from V and 9 bases from J, leaving 15 bases between. The CDR3 extends over 13 amino acids. Here the CDR3 DNA reads TGTGCCAGCAGCCCCAACCTCGCAGCGACGCAGTATTTT. As protein: CASSPNLAATQYF.

V usage is TRBV10-3 and J usage is TRBJ2-1; D might be TRBD1 or TRBD2, each matching 5 bases. Trimming removed 8 bases at V and 1 base at J, with 9 bases between. Germline values: CDR1 ENHRY, CDR2 SYGVKD. The CDR3 is 13 residues long. The CDR3 bases are TGTGCCATCCTAGGGGAGTCCTACAATGAGCAGTTCTTC. It is translated as CAILGESYNEQFF.

The rearrangement joins TRBV20-1 to TRBJ1-1; D is undetermined. This CDR3 comprises 11 residues. Per the germline V gene, CDR1 is DFQATT and CDR2 is SNEGSKA (reference sequence). With 5 bases removed from V and 7 bases from J, the gap between germline ends came to 11 bases. DNA of the CDR3: TGCAGTGCTCGACGGGAAGGTGAAGCTTTCTTT. As protein: CSARREGEAFF.

The chain couples TRBV6-5 to TRBJ2-4; the D gene is possibly TRBD1 (6 bases). The assigned J gene may be wrong: the sequence end matches TRBJ2-7 better. The CDR3 covers 14 residues. Germline V gene sequence: CDR1 MNHEY, CDR2 SVGAGI. The CDR3 loop is CASSPQGHHFEQYF. The CDR3 coding sequence is TGTGCCAGCAGCCCCCAGGGGCACCACTTCGAGCAGTACTTC.

This clonotype was detected only a few times. This rearrangement joins TRBV14 to TRBJ1-4, with TRBD1 as a possible D gene (6 bases). Trimming cost V 4 bases and J 2 bases, with 14 bases left between them. The length of the CDR3 is 16 residues. Germline V gene sequence: CDR1 SGHDN, CDR2 FVKESK. The CDR3, as DNA: TGTGCCAGCAGCCTAACCAGGGGAGCTACTAATGAAAAACTGTTTTTT. Residues: CASSLTRGATNEKLFF.